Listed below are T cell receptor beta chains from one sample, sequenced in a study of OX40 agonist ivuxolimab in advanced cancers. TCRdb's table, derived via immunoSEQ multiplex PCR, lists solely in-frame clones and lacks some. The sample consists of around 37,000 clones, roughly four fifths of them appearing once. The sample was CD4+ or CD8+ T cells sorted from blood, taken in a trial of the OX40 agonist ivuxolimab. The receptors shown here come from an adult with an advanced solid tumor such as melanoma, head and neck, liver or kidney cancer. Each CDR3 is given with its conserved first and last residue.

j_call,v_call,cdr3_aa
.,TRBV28,CASRMTGQTNTGELFF
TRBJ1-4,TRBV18,CASSPPGQGGEKLFF
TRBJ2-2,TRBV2,CASGGITGELFF
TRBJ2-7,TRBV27,CASSLTGQGDYSPYEQYF
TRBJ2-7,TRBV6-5,CASSFRGQLGEQYF
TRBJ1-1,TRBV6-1,CASSGTGVNTEAFF
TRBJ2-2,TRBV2,CASSDQGPGNTGELFF
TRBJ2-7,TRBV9,CASSVDRARAEQYF
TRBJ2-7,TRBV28,CASRESTYEQYF
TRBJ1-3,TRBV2,CASSATTGAGNTIYF
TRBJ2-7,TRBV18,CASSPPGLAAEQYF
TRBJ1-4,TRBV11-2,CASSLDRWGFGEKLFF
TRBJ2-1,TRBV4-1,CASSPSGREQFF
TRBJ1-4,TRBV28,CATTTNEKLFF
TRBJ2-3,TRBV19,CASSRLAGTDTQYF
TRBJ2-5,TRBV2,CASSGQGLASETQYF
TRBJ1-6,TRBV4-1,CASSQGGLGLLHF
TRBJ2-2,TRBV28,CASSPYEATGELFF
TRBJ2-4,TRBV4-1,CASSQAGGGENIQYF
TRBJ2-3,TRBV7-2,CASSSDYLSTDTQYF
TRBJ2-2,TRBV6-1,CAGEVSNTGELFF
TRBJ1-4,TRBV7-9,CASSLRQGGSEKLFF
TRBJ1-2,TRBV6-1,CASSPTQKQGTGYTF